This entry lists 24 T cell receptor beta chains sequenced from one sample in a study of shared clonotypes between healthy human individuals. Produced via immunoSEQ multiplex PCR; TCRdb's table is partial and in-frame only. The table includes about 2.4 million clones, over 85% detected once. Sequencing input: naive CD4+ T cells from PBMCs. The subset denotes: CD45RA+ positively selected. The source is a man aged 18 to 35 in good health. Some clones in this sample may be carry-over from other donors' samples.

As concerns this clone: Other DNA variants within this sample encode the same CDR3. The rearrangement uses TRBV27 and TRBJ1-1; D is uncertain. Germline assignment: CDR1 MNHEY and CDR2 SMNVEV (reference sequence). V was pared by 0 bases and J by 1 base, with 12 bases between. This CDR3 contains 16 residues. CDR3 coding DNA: TGTGCCAGCAGTTTATCGGGAGGACGGGGGAACACTGAAGCTTTCTTT. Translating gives CASSLSGGRGNTEAFF.

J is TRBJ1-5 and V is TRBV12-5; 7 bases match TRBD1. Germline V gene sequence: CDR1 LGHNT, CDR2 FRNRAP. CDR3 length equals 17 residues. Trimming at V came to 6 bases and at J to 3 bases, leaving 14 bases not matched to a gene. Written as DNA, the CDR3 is TGTGCTAGTGGCGAGGGGGCAGGGTCGGGCTTCAATCAGCCCCAGCATTTT. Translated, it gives CASGEGAGSGFNQPQHF.

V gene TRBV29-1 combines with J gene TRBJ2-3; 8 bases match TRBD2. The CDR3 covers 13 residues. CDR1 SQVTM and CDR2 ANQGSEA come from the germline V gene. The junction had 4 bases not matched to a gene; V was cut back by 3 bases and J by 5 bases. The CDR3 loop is CSVDGTSGDTQYF. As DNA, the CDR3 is TGCAGCGTTGACGGAACTAGCGGAGATACGCAGTATTTT.

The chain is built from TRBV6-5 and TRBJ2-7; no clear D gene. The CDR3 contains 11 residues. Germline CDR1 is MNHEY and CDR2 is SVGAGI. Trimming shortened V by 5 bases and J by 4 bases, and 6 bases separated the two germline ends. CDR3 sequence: CASSVGYEQYF. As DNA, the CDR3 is TGTGCCAGCAGTGTGGGTTACGAGCAGTACTTC.

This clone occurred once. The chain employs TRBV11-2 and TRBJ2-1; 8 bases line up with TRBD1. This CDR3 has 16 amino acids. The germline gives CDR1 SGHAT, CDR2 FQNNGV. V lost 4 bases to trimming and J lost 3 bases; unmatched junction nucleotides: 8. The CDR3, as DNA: TGTGCCAGCAGCTCGACAGACAGGGGCCTCTACAATGAGCAGTTCTTC. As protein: CASSSTDRGLYNEQFF.

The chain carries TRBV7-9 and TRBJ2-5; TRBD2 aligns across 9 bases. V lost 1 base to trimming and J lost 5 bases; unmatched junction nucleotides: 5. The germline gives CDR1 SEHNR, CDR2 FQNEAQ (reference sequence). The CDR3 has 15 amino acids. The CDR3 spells CASSLGGSGSETQYF. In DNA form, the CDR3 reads TGTGCCAGCAGCTTAGGGGGTAGCGGGAGTGAGACCCAGTACTTC.

CDR3 region: CASSYTQNSISGRNIQYF. Here the CDR3 DNA reads TGTGCCAGCAGCTACACCCAAAATTCGATTAGCGGGAGGAACATTCAGTACTTC. The chain links TRBV5-4 to TRBJ2-4; 10 nucleotides agree with TRBD2. Germline V lookup: CDR1 SGHNT, CDR2 YYREEE (reference sequence). V trimming: 3 bases; J trimming: 7 bases; junction bases outside the gene matches: 16. This CDR3 is 18 amino acids long.

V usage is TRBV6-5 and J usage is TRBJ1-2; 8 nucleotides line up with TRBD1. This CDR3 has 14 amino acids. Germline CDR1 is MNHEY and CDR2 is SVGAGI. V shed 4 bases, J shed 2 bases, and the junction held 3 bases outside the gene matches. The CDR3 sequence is CASSLQGVNYGYTF. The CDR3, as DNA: TGTGCCAGCAGTTTACAGGGGGTCAACTATGGCTACACCTTC.

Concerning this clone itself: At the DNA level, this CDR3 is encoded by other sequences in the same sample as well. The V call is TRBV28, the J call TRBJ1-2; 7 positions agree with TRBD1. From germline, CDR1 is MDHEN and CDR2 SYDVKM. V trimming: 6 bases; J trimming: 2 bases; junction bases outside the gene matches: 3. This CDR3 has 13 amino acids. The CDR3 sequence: CASRGTANYGYTF. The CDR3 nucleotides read TGTGCCAGCAGGGGGACAGCGAACTATGGCTACACCTTC.

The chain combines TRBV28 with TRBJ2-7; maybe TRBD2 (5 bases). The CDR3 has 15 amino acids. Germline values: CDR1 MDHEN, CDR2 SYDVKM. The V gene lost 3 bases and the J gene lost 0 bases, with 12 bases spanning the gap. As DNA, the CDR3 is TGTGCCAGCAGTTTGCCTAGCCAGAGCTCCTACGAGCAGTACTTC. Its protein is CASSLPSQSSYEQYF.

CDR3 amino acids: CASGLVLGQPYNEQFF. Written as DNA, the CDR3 is TGTGCTAGTGGTTTGGTACTGGGACAGCCATACAATGAGCAGTTCTTC. The chain is built from TRBV12-5 and TRBJ2-1; 7 nucleotides align to TRBD1. The CDR3 has 16 residues. Germline CDR1 reads LGHNT; CDR2 reads FRNRAP. V was clipped by 0 bases and J by 4 bases; unmatched bases: 6.

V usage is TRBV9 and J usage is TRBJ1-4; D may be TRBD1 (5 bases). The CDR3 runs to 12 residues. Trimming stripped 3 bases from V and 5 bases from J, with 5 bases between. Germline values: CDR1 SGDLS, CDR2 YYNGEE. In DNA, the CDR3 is TGTGCCAGCAGCGGGGACAATGAAAAACTGTTTTTT. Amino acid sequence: CASSGDNEKLFF. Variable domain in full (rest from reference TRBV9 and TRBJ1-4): DSGVTQTPKHLITATGQRVTLRCSPRSGDLSVYWYQQSLDQGLQFLIQYYNGEERAKGNILERFSAQQFPDLHSELNLSSLELGDSALYFCASSGDNEKLFFGSGTQLSVL.

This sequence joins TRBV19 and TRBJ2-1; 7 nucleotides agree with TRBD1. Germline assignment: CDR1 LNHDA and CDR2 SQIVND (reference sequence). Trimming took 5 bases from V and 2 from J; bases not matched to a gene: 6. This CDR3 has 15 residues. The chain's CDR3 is CASSEHRGTYNEQFF. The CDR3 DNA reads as TGTGCCAGTAGTGAACACAGGGGTACCTACAATGAGCAGTTCTTC.

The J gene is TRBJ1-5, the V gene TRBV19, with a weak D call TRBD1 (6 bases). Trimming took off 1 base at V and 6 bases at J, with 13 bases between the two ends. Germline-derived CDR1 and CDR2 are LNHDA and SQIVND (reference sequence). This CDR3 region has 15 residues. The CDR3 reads CASSIGGALGQPQHF. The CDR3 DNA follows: TGTGCCAGTAGTATAGGGGGGGCGCTCGGTCAGCCCCAGCATTTT.

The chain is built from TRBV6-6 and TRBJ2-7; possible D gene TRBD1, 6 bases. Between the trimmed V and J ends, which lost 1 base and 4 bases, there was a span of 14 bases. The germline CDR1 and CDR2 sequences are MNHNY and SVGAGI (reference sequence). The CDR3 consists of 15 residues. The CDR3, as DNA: TGTGCCAGCAGTTACTACCAGGGGCCGACATACGAGCAGTACTTC. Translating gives CASSYYQGPTYEQYF.

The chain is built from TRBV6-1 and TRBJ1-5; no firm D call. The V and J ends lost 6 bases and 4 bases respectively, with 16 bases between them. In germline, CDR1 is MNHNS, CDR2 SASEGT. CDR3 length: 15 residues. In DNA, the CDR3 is TGTGCCAGCAGACGGATCGGGGTAGCGAATCAGCCCCAGCATTTT. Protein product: CASRRIGVANQPQHF.

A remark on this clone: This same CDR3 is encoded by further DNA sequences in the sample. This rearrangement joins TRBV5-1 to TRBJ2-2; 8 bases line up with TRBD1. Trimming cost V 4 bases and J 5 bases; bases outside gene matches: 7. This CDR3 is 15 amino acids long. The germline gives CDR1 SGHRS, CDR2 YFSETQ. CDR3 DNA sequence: TGCGCCAGCAGCCCAGGACAGGGATGGACCGGGGAGCTGTTTTTT. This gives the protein CASSPGQGWTGELFF.

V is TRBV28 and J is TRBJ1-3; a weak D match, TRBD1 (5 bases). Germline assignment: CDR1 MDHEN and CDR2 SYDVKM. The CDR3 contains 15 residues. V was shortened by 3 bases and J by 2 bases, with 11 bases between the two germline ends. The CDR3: CASSFPGQPGNTIYF. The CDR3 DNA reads TGTGCCAGCAGTTTCCCGGGGCAGCCTGGAAACACCATATATTTT.

The CDR3, as DNA: TGTGCCAGCAGTTACTTCCGACAGGGGGCAAATTTCTTT. Protein product: CASSYFRQGANFF. The gene calls are TRBV6-5 and TRBJ1-1, with TRBD1 matching over 10 bases. V shed 1 base and J 13 bases; nucleotides not matched to a gene: 6. Germline CDR1 and CDR2: MNHEY and SVGAGI. The CDR3 contains 13 residues.

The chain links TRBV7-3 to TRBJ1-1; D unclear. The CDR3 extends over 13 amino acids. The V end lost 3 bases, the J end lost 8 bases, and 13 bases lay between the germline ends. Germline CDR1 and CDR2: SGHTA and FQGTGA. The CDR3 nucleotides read TGTGCCAGCAGCTTTTTTCAGTCGGGGGAAGCTTTCTTT. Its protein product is CASSFFQSGEAFF. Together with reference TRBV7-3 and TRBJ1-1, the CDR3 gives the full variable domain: GAGVSQTPSNKVTEKGKYVELRCDPISGHTALYWYRQSLGQGPEFLIYFQGTGAADDSGLPNDRFFAVRPEGSVSTLKIQRTERGDSAVYLCASSFFQSGEAFFGQGTRLTVV.

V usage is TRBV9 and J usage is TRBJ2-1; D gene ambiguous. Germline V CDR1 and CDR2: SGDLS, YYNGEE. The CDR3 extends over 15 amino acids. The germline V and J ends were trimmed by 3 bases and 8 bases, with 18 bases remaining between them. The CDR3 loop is CASSAKWTAWDEQFF. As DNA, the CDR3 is TGTGCCAGCAGCGCCAAATGGACGGCCTGGGATGAGCAGTTCTTC.

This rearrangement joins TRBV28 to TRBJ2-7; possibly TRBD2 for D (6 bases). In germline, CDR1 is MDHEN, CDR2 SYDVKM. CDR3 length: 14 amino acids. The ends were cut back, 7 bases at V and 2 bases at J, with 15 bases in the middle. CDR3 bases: TGTGCCAGCACTACGAGCGGGCGCACCTACGAGCAGTACTTC. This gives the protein CASTTSGRTYEQYF.

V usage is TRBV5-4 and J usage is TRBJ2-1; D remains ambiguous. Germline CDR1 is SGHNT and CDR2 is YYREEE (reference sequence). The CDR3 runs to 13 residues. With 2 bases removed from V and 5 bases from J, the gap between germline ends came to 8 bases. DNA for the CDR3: TGTGCCAGCAGCTTTAAAGGGAACAATGAGCAGTTCTTC. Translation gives CASSFKGNNEQFF.

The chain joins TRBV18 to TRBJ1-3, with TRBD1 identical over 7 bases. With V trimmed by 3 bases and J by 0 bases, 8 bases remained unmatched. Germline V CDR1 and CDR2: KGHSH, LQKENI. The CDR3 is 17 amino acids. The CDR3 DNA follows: TGTGCCAGCTCACCCCCTGACAGGGCGATCTCTGGAAACACCATATATTTT. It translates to CASSPPDRAISGNTIYF.